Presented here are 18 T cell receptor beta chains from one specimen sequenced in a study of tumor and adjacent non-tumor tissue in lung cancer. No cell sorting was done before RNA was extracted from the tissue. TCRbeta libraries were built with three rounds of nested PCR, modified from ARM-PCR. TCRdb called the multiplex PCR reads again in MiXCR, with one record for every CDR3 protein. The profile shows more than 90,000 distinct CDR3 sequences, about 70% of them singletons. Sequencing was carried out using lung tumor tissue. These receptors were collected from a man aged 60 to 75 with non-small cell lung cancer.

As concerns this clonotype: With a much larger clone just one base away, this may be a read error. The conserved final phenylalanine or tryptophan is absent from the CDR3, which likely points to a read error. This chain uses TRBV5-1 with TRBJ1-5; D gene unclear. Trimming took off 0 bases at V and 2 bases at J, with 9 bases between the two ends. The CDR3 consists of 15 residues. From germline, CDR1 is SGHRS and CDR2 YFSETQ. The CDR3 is CASSLGYEGNQPQHI. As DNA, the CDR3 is TGCGCCAGCAGCTTGGGGTACGAGGGCAATCAGCCCCAGCATATT.

The CDR3 sequence: CASSQAIRDGKDTQYF. CDR3 coding DNA: TGTGCCAGCAGCCAAGCAATTCGGGACGGTAAAGATACGCAGTATTTT. V usage is TRBV4-2 and J usage is TRBJ2-3, with D perhaps assigned TRBD1 or TRBD2 (5 bases each). This CDR3 contains 16 residues. The ends were cut back, 1 base at V and 5 bases at J, with 16 bases in the middle. The germline gives CDR1 LGHNA, CDR2 YNFKEQ.

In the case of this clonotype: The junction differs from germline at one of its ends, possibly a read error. The DNA of the CDR3 is TGTGACAGCAGCTTGATCGCAGGGTATGACTACACCTTC. As protein: CDSSLIAGYDYTF. The V and J genes are TRBV11-2 and TRBJ1-2; tentative D call: TRBD1 (5 bases). This CDR3 contains 13 residues. Germline V gives CDR1 SGHAT, CDR2 FQNNGV.

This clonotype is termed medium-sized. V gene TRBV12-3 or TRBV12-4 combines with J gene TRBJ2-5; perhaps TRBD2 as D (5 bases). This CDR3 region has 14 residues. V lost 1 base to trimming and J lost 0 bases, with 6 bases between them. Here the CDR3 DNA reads TGTGCCAGCAGTTTAGGGGAGCACCAAGAGACCCAGTACTTC. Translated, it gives CASSLGEHQETQYF.

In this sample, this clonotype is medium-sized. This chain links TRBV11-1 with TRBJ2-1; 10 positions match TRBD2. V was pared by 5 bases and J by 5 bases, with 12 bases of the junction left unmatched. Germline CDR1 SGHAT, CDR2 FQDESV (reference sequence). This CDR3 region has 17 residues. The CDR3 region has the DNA TGTGCCAGCAGCCCCCAAGGCGGACTAGCGGACCACAATGAGCAGTTCTTC. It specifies CASSPQGGLADHNEQFF.

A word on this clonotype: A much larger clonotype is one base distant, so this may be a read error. The CDR3 DNA is TGCAGTGCTCAAGTGGTAGGGGACGGGCAGTACTTC. It translates to CSAQVVGDGQYF. The V gene is TRBV20-1, the J gene TRBJ2-7; perhaps D is TRBD1 or TRBD2 (5 bases each). The CDR3 spans 12 residues. V gave up 5 bases and J gave up 9 bases, with 17 bases separating them. Per the germline V gene, CDR1 is DFQATT and CDR2 is SNEGSKA (reference sequence).

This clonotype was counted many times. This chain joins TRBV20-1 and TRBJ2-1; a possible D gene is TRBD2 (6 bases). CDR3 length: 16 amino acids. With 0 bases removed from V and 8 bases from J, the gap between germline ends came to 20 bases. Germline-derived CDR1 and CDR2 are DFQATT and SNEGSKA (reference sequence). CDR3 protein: CSAREGRLDGVDEQFF. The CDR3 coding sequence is TGCAGTGCTAGAGAAGGCCGACTAGATGGAGTCGATGAGCAGTTCTTC.

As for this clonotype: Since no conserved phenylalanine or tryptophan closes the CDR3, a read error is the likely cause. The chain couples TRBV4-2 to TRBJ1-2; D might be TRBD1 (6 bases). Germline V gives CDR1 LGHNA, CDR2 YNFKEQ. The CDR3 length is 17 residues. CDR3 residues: CASSQGLNAGGRYSYTL. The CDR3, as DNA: TGTGCCAGCAGCCAGGGACTAAATGCGGGGGGCCGCTATAGCTACACCTTA.

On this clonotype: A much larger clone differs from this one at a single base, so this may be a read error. CDR3 nucleotides: TGCAGCGCTGACGTAGCGGGGGGCACCGAGGAGCTGTTTTTT. Amino acid sequence: CSADVAGGTEELFF. The chain recombines TRBV29-1 with TRBJ2-2; 10 bases match TRBD2. The CDR3 is 14 amino acids. CDR1 and CDR2 (germline): SQVTM, ANQGSEA.

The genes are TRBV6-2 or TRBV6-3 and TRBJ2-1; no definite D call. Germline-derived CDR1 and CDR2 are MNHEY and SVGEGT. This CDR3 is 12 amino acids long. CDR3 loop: CASCYWGNEQFF. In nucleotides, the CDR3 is TGTGCGAGCTGTTACTGGGGTAATGAGCAGTTCTTC.

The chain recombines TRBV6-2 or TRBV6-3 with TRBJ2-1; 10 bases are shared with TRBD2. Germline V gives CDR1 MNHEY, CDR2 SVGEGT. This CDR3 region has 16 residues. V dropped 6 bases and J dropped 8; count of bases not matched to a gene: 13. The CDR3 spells CASRPDGTSVRDEQFF. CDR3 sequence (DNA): TGTGCCAGCAGACCGGACGGGACTAGCGTGAGGGATGAGCAGTTCTTC.

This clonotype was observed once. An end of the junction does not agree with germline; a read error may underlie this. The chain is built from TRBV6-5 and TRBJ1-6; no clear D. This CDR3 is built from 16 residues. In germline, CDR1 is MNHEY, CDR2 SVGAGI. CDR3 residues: CARSLRTGTYNSPLHF. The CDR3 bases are TGTGCCAGGAGTTTGAGGACTGGAACCTATAATTCACCGCTCCACTTT.

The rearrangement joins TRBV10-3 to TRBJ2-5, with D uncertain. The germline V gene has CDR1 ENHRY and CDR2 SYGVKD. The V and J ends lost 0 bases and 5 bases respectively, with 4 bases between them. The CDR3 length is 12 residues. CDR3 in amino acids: CAISESRETQYF. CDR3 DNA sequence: TGTGCCATCAGTGAGTCACGGGAGACCCAGTACTTC.

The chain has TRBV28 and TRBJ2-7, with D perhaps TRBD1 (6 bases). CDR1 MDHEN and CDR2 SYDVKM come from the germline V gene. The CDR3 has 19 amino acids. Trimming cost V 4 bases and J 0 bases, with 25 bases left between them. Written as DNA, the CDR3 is TGTGCCAGCAGTTCGCCCAGGGACACGTCTGGCGGCTACTCCTACGAGCAGTACTTC. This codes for CASSSPRDTSGGYSYEQYF.

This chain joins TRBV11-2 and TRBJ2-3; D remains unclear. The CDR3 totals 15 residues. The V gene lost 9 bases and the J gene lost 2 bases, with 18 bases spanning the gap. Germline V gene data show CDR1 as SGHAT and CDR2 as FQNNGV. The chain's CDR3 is CARNVVRINTDTQYF. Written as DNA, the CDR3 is TGTGCCAGGAACGTAGTCCGTATTAACACAGATACGCAGTATTTT.

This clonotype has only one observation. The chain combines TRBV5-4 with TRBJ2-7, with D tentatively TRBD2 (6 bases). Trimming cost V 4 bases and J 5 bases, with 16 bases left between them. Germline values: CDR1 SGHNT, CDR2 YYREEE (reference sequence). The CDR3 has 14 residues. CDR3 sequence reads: CASSQGLTNNEQYF. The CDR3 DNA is TGTGCCAGCAGCCAGGGACTGACGAACAACGAGCAGTACTTC.

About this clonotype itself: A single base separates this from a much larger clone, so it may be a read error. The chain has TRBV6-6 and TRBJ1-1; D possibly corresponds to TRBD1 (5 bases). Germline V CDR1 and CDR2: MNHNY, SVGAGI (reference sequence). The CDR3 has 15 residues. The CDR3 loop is CASSTPAGKVTVAFF. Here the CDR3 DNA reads TGTGCCAGCAGTACACCGGCAGGGAAGGTCACTGTAGCTTTCTTT.

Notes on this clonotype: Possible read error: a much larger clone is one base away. CDR3 region: CASSLLVGRDDEKLFF. Written as DNA, the CDR3 is TGTGCCAGCAGCTTATTGGTTGGCAGGGATGATGAAAAACTGTTTTTT. The gene calls are TRBV7-9 and TRBJ1-4, with a tentative D call TRBD1 (5 bases). Trimming cost V 2 bases and J 6 bases, with 16 bases left between them. CDR1 is SEHNR and CDR2 is FQNEAQ in the germline V gene (reference sequence). The CDR3 covers 16 residues.